This T cell receptor (beta chain) was identified in a study of T cell responses to AZD1222 COVID-19 vaccine. Study-level points and caveats: Spike-specific TCR breadth and depth both grew after two AZD1222 doses.

Sequencing used immunoSEQ multiplex PCR; TCRdb keeps in-frame clones, though not all of them. Here the sample spans 200,000 or so clones, 85% to 90% being singletons. As to this clone: Its cognate antigen is unknown.

CDR1 is SGHRS and CDR2 is YFSETQ in the germline V gene. V lost 4 bases, J lost 3 bases, and 13 bases lay in between. This CDR3 spans 14 amino acids. This specimen was peripheral blood, taken on day 0 of MenACWY control vaccination. This TCR derives from an adult in good health. The rearrangement joins TRBV5-1 to TRBJ1-1; D call uncertain. This chain's CDR3 is CASSALGSDTEAFF. In DNA, the CDR3 is TGCGCCAGCAGCGCCTTGGGGTCTGACACTGAAGCTTTCTTT.